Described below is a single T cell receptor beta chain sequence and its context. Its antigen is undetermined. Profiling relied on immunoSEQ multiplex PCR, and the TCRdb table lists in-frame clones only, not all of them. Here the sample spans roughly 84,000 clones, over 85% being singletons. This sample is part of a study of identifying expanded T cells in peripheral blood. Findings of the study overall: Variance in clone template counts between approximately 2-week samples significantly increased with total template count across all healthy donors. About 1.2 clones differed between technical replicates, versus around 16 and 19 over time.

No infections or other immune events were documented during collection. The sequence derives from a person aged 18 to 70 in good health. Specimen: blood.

The CDR3 reads CASSVGQRGPDTQYF. The CDR3 nucleotides read TGTGCCAGCAGCGTAGGACAGCGGGGGCCAGATACGCAGTATTTT. This sequence joins TRBV9 and TRBJ2-3, with 8 bases matching TRBD2. Looked up from germline, CDR1 is SGDLS and CDR2 is YYNGEE. Trimming at V came to 0 bases and at J to 4 bases, leaving 4 bases not matched to a gene. This CDR3 is 15 amino acids long.